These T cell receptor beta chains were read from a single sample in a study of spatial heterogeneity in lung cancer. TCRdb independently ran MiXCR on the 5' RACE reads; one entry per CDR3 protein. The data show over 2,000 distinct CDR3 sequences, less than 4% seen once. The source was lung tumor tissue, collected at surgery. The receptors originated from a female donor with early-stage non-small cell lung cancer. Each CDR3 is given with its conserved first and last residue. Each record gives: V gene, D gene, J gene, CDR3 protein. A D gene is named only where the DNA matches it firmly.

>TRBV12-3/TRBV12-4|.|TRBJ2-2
CASSFSPRNTGELFF
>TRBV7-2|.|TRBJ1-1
CASTNPGIANTEAFF
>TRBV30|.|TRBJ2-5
CAWSLGSPETQYF
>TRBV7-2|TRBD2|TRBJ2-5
CASSFERGGLKTQYF
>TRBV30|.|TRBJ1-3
CAWSAGNSGNTIYF
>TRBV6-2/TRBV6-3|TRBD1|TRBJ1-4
CASRPTGDEKLFF
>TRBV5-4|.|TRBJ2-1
CASSAQGRSYNEQFF
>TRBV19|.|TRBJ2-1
CASSTDRRLSNEQFF
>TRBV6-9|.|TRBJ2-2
CASSYRFAGELFF
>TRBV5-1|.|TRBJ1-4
CASSATGNPATNEKLFF
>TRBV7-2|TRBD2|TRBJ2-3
CASSFSGGLAGSASTDTQYF
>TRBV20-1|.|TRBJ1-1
CSARDHNTEAFF
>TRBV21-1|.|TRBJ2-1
CASSTVERGKYNEQFF
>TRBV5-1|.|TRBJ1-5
CASSLAGLDNQPQHF
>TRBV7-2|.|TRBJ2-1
CASSFRPSSYNEQFF
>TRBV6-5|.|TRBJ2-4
CASRPGTAQSKNIQYF
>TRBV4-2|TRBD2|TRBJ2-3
CASSPFSGQSTDTQYF
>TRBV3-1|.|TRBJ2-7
CARSSARSYEQYF
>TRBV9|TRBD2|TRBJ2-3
CASSVGGTSGTDTQYF
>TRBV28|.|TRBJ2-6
CASSKTELHSGANVLTF
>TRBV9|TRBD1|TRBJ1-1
CASSVTGGAGTEAFF
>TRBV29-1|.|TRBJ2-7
CSVEDPAGFQISSYEQYF
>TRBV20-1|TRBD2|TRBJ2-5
CSARRNPRTLAGEETQYF
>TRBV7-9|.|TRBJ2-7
CASSLRNSYEQYF
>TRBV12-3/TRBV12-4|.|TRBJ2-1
CASSYRGGAYNEQFF
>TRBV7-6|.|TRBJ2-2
CASSSTAAVGELFF
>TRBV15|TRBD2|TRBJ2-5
CATSRGLAGFQETQYF
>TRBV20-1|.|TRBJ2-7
CSARDQSGSDEQYF
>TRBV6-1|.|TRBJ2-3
CASSEAGFTDTQYF
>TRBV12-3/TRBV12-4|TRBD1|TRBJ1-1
CASSFREGGEAFF
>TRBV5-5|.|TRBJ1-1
CASSLVTGSDSEAFF
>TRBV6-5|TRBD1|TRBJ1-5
CASRGQAGTKPQHF
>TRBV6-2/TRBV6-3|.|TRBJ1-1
CASSDFNQRAFF
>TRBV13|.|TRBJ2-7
CASSLRSGDYEQYF
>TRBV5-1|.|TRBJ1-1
CASSRDPPEAFF
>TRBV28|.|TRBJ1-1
CASRHSDDGGTEAFF
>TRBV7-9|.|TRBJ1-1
CASSFDTEAFF
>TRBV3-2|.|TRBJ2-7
CAKTLYEQYF
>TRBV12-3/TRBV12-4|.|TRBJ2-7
CASSPPGLWYEQYF
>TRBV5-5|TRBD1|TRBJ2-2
CASSLSTAGTGTTGELFF